Below, one T cell receptor (beta chain) is given with its context. This clone was recorded a few times. This clone's antigen is unknown. No base qualities exist here, and no much larger clone lies one base off it. These data are taken from a study of OX40 agonist ivuxolimab in advanced cancers. About the study as a whole: The costimulatory receptor OX40 (CD134) was targeted by ivuxolimab, a fully human IgG2 agonistic monoclonal antibody. Intravenous ivuxolimab was administered to patients every 2 weeks at six dose levels: 0.01, 0.1, 0.3, 1.5, 3 and 10 mg/kg. Of the 50 to 55 patients in dose escalation, some 20 had hepatocellular carcinoma, around 15 had melanoma, 9 had renal cell carcinoma and 9 had head and neck cancer. In the dose-escalation cohort, roughly four fifths of patients were male, and the mean age was about 55 years, with a range of about 20 to 90. Prior anti-PD-1, anti-PD-L1 or anti-CTLA-4 therapy was permitted, and checkpoint inhibitors had been received by roughly 40% of dose-escalation patients. Partial responses occurred in three dose-escalation patients: two with cutaneous melanoma and one with hepatocellular carcinoma. The purpose of peripheral TCRbeta sequencing was to test whether ivuxolimab changed TCR sequence diversity and led to clonal T-cell expansion. The paper describes the monotherapy dose-escalation part (N of about 50 patients) of the phase I trial of ivuxolimab. General findings and caveats noted by the study authors: Antigen specificity was not determined for the clonally expanded peripheral T cells. At doses of 0.1 to 3.0 mg/kg, clonal expansion of both CD4+ and CD8+ T cells in blood was seen between baseline and week 6. In the 0.1-3.0 mg/kg groups, partial responders had among the lowest normalized peripheral clonal expansion, particularly in CD8+ T cells. Low levels of normalized T-cell clonal expansion were also shown by some nonresponding patients. After ivuxolimab, expanded clones were on average more numerous among CD8+ T cells than among CD4+ T cells.

Unmatched junction bases come to 6, with V trimmed by 4 bases and J by 9 bases. The germline V gene (reference sequence) supplies CDR1 MNHNY and CDR2 SVGAGI. The CDR3 runs 14 residues from the cysteine to the phenylalanine. Only the CDR3 DNA is retained, 42 bases long and in frame from the first base. Patients with autoimmune disease history or receiving systemic immunosuppression were excluded from the trial. Peripheral blood for TCR sequencing was collected from all dose cohorts at baseline, on cycle 4 day 1, and on cycle 7 day 1. The samples were drawn from a first-in-human, open-label, multicenter phase I dose-escalation trial of ivuxolimab. Adults with locally advanced or metastatic head and neck squamous cell, hepatocellular, melanoma or renal cell carcinoma were enrolled in the trial. Before TCR sequencing, CD4+ T cells and CD8+ T cells were sorted from peripheral blood as separate populations.

Genomic DNA was isolated from the sorted cells so that the TCRbeta CDR3 region could be sequenced. The immunoSEQ Assay was used to sequence the TCRbeta CDR3 regions. TCRdb limited this immuneACCESS table to in-frame rearrangements with V and J called. A share of clones is missing; checked studies link under half to unresolved V genes, and the rest is unexplained. Present in this sample are roughly 49,000 clones, 80% to 85% of which were seen just once. Roughly 3% of the sample is taken by the ten largest. This sequence was found in an adult with an advanced solid tumor such as melanoma, head and neck, liver or kidney cancer. The chain is assembled from TRBV6-6 and TRBJ1-6, and TRBD1 aligns with 7 junction nucleotides. Sequenced here: CD4+ or CD8+ T cells sorted from blood, sampled in a trial of the OX40 agonist ivuxolimab. The DNA sequence is as follows: TGTGCCAGCAGTTCCGGACAGGCAGGTTCACCCCTCCACTTT. This codes for CASSSGQAGSPLHF.